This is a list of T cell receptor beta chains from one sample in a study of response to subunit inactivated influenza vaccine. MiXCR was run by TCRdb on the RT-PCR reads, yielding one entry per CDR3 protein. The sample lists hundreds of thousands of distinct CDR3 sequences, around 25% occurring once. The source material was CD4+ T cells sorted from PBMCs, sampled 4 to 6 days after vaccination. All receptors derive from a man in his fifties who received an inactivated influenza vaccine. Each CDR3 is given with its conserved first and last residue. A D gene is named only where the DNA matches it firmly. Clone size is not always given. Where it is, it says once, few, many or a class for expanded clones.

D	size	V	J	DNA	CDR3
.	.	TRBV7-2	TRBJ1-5	TGTGCCAGCAGCTTAGCTTACGTTGGTAGCAATCAGCCCCAGCATTTT	CASSLAYVGSNQPQHF
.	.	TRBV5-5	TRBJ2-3	TGTGCCAGCAGCTGGGGTCAGGGGAACCAAGATACGCAGTATTTT	CASSWGQGNQDTQYF
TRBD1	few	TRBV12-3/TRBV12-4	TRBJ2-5	TGTGCCAGCAGCCTGGGGACAGGGGGCGGTTTAGAGACCCAGTACTTC	CASSLGTGGGLETQYF
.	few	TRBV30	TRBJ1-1	TGTGCCTGGAGTGTAATAACAATGAACACTGAAGCTTTCTTT	CAWSVITMNTEAFF
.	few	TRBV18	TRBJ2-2	TGTGCCAGCAGCCGCATGCGGGACACCGGGGAGCTGTTTTTT	CASSRMRDTGELFF
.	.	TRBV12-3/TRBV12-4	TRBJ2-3	TGTGCCAGCAGGTTCGGGGCAAGCACAGATACGCAGTATTTT	CASRFGASTDTQYF
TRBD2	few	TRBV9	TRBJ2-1	TGTGCCAGCAGCGTTGGGACTAGCGGGAACACCTACAATGAGCAGTTCTTC	CASSVGTSGNTYNEQFF
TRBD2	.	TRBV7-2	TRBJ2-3	TGTGCCAGCAGCTTAGCGCTAGCGGGGGGGCCAGATACGCAGTATTTT	CASSLALAGGPDTQYF
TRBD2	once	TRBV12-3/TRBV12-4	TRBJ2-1	TGTGCCAGCAGTTCCCCGGGAGGGCGGAGTTACAATGAGCAGTTCTTC	CASSSPGGRSYNEQFF
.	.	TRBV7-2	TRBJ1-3	TGTGCCAGCAGCCAAGGAGTGGGCGGAAACACCATATATTTT	CASSQGVGGNTIYF
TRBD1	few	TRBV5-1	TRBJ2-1	TGCGCCAGCGGGACCGGGACAGGTGTCAATGAGCAGTTCTTC	CASGTGTGVNEQFF
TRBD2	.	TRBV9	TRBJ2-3	TGTGCCAGCAGCGGAAGGACTAGCGGGAGAATAAATACGCAGTATTTT	CASSGRTSGRINTQYF
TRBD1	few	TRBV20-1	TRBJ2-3	TGCAGTGCTGCCCGGGACAGGGGTGGCACAGATACGCAGTATTTT	CSAARDRGGTDTQYF
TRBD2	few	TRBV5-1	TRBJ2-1	TGCGCCAGCAGCTTGACTAGCGATGAGCAGTTCTTC	CASSLTSDEQFF
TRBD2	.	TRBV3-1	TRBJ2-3	TGTGCCAGCAGCCAAGATCTAAGCGGGGGTTCAGATACGCAGTATTTT	CASSQDLSGGSDTQYF
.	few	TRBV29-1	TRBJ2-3	TGCAGCGTGGCTCAGACAGATACGCAGTATTTT	CSVAQTDTQYF
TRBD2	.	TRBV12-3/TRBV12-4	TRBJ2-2	TGTGCCAGCAGTTCACCCCTCCTAGCGGGAGGACAGTTCAACACCGGGGAGCTGTTTTTT	CASSSPLLAGGQFNTGELFF
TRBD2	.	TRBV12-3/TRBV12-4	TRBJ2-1	TGTGCCAGCAGGGGACTAGCGCAGACGAATGAGCAGTTCTTC	CASRGLAQTNEQFF
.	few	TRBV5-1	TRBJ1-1	TGCGCCAGCAGCACAGCGGGCGGGGTCCTATTAGCTGAAGCTTTCTTT	CASSTAGGVLLAEAFF
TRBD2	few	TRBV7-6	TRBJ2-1	TGTGCCAGCAGCATGGGACTAGCGGGGGGGCGTGAGCAGTTCTTC	CASSMGLAGGREQFF
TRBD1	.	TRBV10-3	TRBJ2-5	TGTGCCATCAGCCCTACAGGGGAAGGGGCCCAGTACTTC	CAISPTGEGAQYF
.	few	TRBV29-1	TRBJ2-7	TGCAGCGTTGAAGGGGGCGGATCGTACGAGCAGTACTTC	CSVEGGGSYEQYF
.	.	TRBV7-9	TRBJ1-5	TGTGCCAGCAGCTTAATGGGTAGCAATCAGCCCCAGCATTTT	CASSLMGSNQPQHF
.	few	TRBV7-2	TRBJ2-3	TGTGCCAGCAGCTTAGAGTTCGTTACAGATACGCAGTATTTT	CASSLEFVTDTQYF
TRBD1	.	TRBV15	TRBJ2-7	TGTGCCACCAGCAAAATAGGACAGGGATCCTCCTACGAGCAGTACTTC	CATSKIGQGSSYEQYF
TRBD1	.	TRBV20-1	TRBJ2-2	TGCAGTGCGCTGCTGGGACAGGGGGCCGCCGGGGAGCTGTTTTTT	CSALLGQGAAGELFF
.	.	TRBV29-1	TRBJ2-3	TGCAGCGTCGGGCCCTCGGGCACAGATACGCAGTATTTT	CSVGPSGTDTQYF
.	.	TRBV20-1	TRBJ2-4	TGCAGTGCTAGAGATGGTATTTTTCTAGCCAAAAACATTCAGTACTTC	CSARDGIFLAKNIQYF
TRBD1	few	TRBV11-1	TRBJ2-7	TGTGCCAGCAGCTCGGGACAGGCGGCCTACGAGCAGTACTTC	CASSSGQAAYEQYF
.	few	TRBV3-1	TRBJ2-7	TGTGCCAGCAGCGCGCCTTGGAGCACAGGGAGCGAGCAGTACTTC	CASSAPWSTGSEQYF
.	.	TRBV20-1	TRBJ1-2	TGCAGTGCTAGTCTCCGGGAGCTGGGCTATGGCTACACCTTC	CSASLRELGYGYTF
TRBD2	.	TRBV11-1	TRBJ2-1	TGTGCCAGCAGCCCAGGACTAGCGGGAGGGCCTGAGCAGTTCTTC	CASSPGLAGGPEQFF
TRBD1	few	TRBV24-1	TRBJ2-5	TGTGCCACCAGTGACTCGACAGGGTACCAAGAGACCCAGTACTTC	CATSDSTGYQETQYF
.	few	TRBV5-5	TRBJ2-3	TGTGCCAGCAGCTTAGGCCCAGGGGGGGTTACAGATACGCAGTATTTT	CASSLGPGGVTDTQYF
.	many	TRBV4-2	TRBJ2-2	TGTGCCAGCAGCCAAGGGCACAGTCTTAAGTCCGGGGAGCTGTTTTTT	CASSQGHSLKSGELFF
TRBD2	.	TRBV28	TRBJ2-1	TGTGCCAGCAGAACGTTTCCGGGACTAGCGGGAGGGCCGCTATATGAGCAGTTCTTC	CASRTFPGLAGGPLYEQFF
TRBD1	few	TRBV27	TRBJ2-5	TGTGCCAGCAGTCACCGGGACAGGGGTCGCGTTTTCCCGGAGACCCAGTACTTC	CASSHRDRGRVFPETQYF
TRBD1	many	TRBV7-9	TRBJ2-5	TGTGCCAGCAGCTTACAGGGGGCGTCACAAGAGACCCAGTACTTC	CASSLQGASQETQYF
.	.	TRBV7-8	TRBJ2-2	TGTGCCAGCAGCTTAGCGGCTCCCGGGTCGAGGGCGGGGGAGCTGTTTTTT	CASSLAAPGSRAGELFF
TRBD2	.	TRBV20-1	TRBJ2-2	TGCAGTGCTTTAGCGGGTGCGAACACCGGGGAGCTGTTTTTT	CSALAGANTGELFF
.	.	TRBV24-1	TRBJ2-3	TGTGCCACCAGTGACCCGAACCCGACAGGAGGAGATACGCAGTATTTT	CATSDPNPTGGDTQYF
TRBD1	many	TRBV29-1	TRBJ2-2	TGCAGCTTTCGGGGACAGGCAAACACCGGGGAGCTGTTTTTT	CSFRGQANTGELFF
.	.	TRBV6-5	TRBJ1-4	TGTGCCAGCAGTTACTCGAAAATGTGGGCAACTAATGAAAAACTGTTTTTT	CASSYSKMWATNEKLFF
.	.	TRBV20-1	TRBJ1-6	TGCAGTGCTAGATTTCTCGGCTTTAATTCACCCCTCCACTTT	CSARFLGFNSPLHF
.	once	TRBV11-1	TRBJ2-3	TGTGCCAGCAGCTTCGGATTATGGGATACGCAGTATTTT	CASSFGLWDTQYF
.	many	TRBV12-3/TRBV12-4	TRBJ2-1	TGTGCCAGCAGTTTAGACAGGGTTGCTTCAAATGAGCAGTTCTTC	CASSLDRVASNEQFF
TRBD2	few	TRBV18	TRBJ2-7	TGTGCCAGCTCACTAGGACTAGCGGGAGGTAACGAGCAGTACTTC	CASSLGLAGGNEQYF
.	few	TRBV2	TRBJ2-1	TGTGCCAGCAGAGCTAGGACGGGAAATGAGCAGTTCTTC	CASRARTGNEQFF
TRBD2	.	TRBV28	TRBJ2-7	TGTGCCAGCAGTTCGTGGACTAGCGGGAGATACGAGCAGTACTTC	CASSSWTSGRYEQYF
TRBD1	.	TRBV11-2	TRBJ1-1	TGTGCCAGCAGCGGAACCGGGACAGGGGTCACTGAAGCTTTCTTT	CASSGTGTGVTEAFF
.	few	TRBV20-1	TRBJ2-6	TGCAGTGCTAGACCAGGTTCTGGGGCCAACGTCCTGACTTTC	CSARPGSGANVLTF
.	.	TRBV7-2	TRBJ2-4	TGTGCCAGCAGCTTAAGGGCCTTCGGATTAGCCAAAAACATTCAGTACTTC	CASSLRAFGLAKNIQYF
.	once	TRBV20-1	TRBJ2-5	TGCAGTGCTACTATCCCCCCAGAGACCCAGTACTTC	CSATIPPETQYF
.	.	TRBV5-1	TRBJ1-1	TGCGCCAGCAGATGGACGGGAGGAGCTTTTATGAACACTGAAGCTTTCTTT	CASRWTGGAFMNTEAFF
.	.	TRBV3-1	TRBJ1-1	TGTGCCAGCAGCCAAACCGGGAGCTATGAAGCTTTCTTT	CASSQTGSYEAFF
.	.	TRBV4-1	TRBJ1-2	TGCGCCAGCAGCCAAGATCCGGGACAAGTTGCACGAGCTAACTATGGCTACACCTTC	CASSQDPGQVARANYGYTF
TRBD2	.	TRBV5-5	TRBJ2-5	TGTGCCAGCAGTTCTAGCGGGGGGAGCTATGAGACCCAGTACTTC	CASSSSGGSYETQYF
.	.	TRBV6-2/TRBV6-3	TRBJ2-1	TGTGCCAGCAGGAAGGGGGGGGAAACCTACAATGAGCAGTTCTTC	CASRKGGETYNEQFF
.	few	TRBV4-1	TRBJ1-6	TGCGCCAGCAGCCAAGGACTCACAGGGAGCTCCTATAATTCACCCCTCCACTTT	CASSQGLTGSSYNSPLHF
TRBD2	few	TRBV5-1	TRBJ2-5	TGCGCCAGCAGCTTCGGTAGCGGGAGGAGGGAGACCCAGTACTTC	CASSFGSGRRETQYF